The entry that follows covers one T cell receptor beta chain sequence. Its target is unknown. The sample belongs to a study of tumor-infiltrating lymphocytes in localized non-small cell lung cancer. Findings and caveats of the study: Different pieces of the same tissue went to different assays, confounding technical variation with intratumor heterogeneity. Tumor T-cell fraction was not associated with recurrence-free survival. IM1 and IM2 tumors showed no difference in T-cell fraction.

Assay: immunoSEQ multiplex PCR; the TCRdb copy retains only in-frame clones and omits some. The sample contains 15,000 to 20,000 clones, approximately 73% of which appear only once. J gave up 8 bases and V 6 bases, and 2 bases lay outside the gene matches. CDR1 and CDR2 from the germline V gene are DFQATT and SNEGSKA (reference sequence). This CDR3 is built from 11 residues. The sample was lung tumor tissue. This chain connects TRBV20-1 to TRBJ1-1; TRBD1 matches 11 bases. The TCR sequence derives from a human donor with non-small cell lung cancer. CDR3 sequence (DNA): TGCAGTGCCCGGACAGGGGGCGAAGCTTTCTTT. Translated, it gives CSARTGGEAFF.